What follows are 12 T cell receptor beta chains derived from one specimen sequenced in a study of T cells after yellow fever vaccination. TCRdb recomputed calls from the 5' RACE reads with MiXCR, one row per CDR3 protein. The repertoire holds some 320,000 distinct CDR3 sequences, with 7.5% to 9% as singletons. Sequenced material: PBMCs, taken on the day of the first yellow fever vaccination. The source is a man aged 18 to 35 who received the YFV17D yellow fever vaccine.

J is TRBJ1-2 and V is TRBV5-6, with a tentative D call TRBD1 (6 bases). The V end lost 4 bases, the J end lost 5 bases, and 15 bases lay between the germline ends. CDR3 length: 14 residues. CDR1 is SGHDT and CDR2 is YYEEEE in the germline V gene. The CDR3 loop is CASSPDRKGYGYTF. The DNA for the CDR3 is TGTGCCAGCAGCCCCGACAGGAAAGGATATGGCTACACCTTC.

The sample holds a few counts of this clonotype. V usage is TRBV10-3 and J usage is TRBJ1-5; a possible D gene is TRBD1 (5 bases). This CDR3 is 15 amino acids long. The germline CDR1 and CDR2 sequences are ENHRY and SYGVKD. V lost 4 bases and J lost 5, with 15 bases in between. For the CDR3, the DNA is TGTGCCATCAGTGTCGGAGGGGAAGGGTATCAGCCCCAGCATTTT. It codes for CAISVGGEGYQPQHF.

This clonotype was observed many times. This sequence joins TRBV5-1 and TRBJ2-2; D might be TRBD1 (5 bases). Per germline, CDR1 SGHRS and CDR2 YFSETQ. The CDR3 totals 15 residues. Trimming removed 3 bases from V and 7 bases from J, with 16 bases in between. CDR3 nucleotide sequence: TGCGCCAGCAGCTCCGTTGGACAAACTGGCGGGGAGCTGTTTTTT. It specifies CASSSVGQTGGELFF.

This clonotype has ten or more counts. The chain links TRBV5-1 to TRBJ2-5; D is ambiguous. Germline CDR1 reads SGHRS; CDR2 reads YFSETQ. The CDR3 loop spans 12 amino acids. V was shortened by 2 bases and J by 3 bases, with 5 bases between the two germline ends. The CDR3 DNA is TGCGCCAGCAGCTTTGGCGAAGAGACCCAGTACTTC. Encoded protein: CASSFGEETQYF.

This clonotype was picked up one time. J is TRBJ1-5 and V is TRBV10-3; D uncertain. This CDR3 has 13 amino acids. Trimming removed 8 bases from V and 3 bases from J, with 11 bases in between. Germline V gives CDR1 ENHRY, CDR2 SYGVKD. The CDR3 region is CAISGGDNQPQHF. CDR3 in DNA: TGTGCCATCTCAGGAGGAGACAATCAGCCCCAGCATTTT.

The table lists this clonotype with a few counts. The CDR3 protein is CASSDPTSYTQYF. CDR3 nucleotide sequence: TGTGCCAGCAGCGACCCTACTAGTTATACGCAGTATTTT. The chain links TRBV7-9 to TRBJ2-3, with D possibly being TRBD2 (5 bases). CDR3 length: 13 residues. The germline gives CDR1 SEHNR, CDR2 FQNEAQ (reference sequence). V gave up 5 bases and J gave up 7 bases, with 13 bases separating them. Complete variable domain (other parts from reference TRBV7-9 and TRBJ2-3): DTGVSQNPRHKITKRGQNVTFRCDPISEHNRLYWYRQTLGQGPEFLTYFQNEAQLEKSRLLSDRFSAERPKGSFSTLEIQRTEQGDSAMYLCASSDPTSYTQYFGPGTRLTVL.

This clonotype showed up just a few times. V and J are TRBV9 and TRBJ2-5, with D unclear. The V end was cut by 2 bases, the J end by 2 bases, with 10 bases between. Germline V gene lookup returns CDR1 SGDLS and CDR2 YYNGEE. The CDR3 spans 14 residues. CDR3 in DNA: TGTGCCAGCAGCGTTACAGACAAACAAGAGACCCAGTACTTC. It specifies CASSVTDKQETQYF. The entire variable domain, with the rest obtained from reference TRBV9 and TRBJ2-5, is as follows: DSGVTQTPKHLITATGQRVTLRCSPRSGDLSVYWYQQSLDQGLQFLIQYYNGEERAKGNILERFSAQQFPDLHSELNLSSLELGDSALYFCASSVTDKQETQYFGPGTRLLVL.

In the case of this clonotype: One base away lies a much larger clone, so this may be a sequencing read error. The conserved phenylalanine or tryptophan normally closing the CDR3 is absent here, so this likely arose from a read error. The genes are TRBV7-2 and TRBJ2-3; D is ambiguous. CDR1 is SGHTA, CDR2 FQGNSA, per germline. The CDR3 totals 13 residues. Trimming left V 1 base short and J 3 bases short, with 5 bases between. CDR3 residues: CASSLDPTDTQYL. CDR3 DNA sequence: TGTGCCAGCAGCTTAGACCCAACAGATACGCAGTATTTA.

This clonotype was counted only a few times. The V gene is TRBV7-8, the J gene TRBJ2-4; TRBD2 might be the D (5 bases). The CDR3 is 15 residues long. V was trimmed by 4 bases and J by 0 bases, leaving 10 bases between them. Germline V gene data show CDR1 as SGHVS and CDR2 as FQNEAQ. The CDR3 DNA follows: TGTGCCAGCAGCTCCTCGGGGTTAGCCAAAAACATTCAGTACTTC. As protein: CASSSSGLAKNIQYF.

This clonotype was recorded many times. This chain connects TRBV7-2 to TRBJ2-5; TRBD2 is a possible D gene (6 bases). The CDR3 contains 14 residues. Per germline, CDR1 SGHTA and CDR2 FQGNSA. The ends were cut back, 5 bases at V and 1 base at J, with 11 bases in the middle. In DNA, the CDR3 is TGTGCCAGCAGCGGGGCGGGGAGCCAAGAGACCCAGTACTTC. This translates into CASSGAGSQETQYF.

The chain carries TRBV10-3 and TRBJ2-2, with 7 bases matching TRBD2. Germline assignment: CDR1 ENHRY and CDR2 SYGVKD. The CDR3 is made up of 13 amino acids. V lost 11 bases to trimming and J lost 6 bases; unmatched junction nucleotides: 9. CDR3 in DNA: TGTGCCGTCGGGGGGTTCGAAGCCGGGGAGCTGTTTTTT. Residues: CAVGGFEAGELFF.

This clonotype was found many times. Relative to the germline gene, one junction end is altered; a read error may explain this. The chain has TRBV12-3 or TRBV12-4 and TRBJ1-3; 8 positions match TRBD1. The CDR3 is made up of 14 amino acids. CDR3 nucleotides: TGTGCCAGCACTTTACAGGGGGCTGGAAACACCATATATTTT. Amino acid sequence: CASTLQGAGNTIYF.